Below, 8 T cell receptor beta chains from the same sample are listed, as sequenced in a study of siplizumab effects on memory and regulatory T cells. This table comes from immunoSEQ multiplex PCR, and its TCRdb copy is limited to in-frame clones, with some not included. The top ten clones hold roughly 3.8% of a sample with 62,000 or so clones, less than 90% of them seen once. Sample: memory CD4+ T cells sorted from blood. The receptor source for this set is a human donor in good health.

J is TRBJ1-5 and V is TRBV10-3, with D hard to call. Per the germline V gene, CDR1 is ENHRY and CDR2 is SYGVKD. The V end was cut by 8 bases, the J end by 1 base, with 9 bases between. The CDR3 is made up of 13 amino acids. The CDR3: CAIAPDSNQPQHF. CDR3 bases: TGTGCCATCGCTCCAGACAGCAATCAGCCCCAGCATTTT.

The J gene is TRBJ2-5, the V gene TRBV2; D possibly corresponds to TRBD2 (7 bases). The germline gives CDR1 SNHLY, CDR2 FYNNEI. The CDR3 contains 17 residues. V lost 0 bases, J lost 5 bases, and 19 bases lay in between. The CDR3 loop is CASSEATGGPIVETQYF. The CDR3 DNA reads TGTGCCAGCAGTGAAGCAACGGGGGGCCCCATCGTGGAGACCCAGTACTTC.

This chain links TRBV11-1 with TRBJ2-1; the match to TRBD2 covers 12 bases. The CDR3 spans 18 residues. From germline, CDR1 is SGHAT and CDR2 FQDESV (reference sequence). After removal of 0 bases from V and 5 bases from J, the junction contained 8 bases not matched to a gene. This chain's CDR3 is CASSLAKKLAGGHNEQFF. The CDR3 region has the DNA TGTGCCAGCAGCTTAGCCAAGAAACTAGCGGGAGGCCACAATGAGCAGTTCTTC. Drawing the rest from reference TRBV11-1 and TRBJ2-1, the complete variable domain is EAEVAQSPRYKITEKSQAVAFWCDPISGHATLYWYRQILGQGPELLVQFQDESVVDDSQLPKDRFSAERLKGVDSTLKIQPAELGDSAMYLCASSLAKKLAGGHNEQFFGPGTRLTVL.

This clone was found a few times. The V and J genes are TRBV28 and TRBJ2-5; D gene ambiguous. The CDR3 runs to 14 residues. V was pared by 6 bases and J by 4 bases, with 15 bases between. CDR1 MDHEN and CDR2 SYDVKM come from the germline V gene. CDR3 DNA: TGTGCCAGCAGCTCAGACCTCCGAAGAGAGACCCAGTACTTC. Its protein product is CASSSDLRRETQYF.

V and J are TRBV7-2 and TRBJ1-5; D is uncertain. Germline V gene sequence: CDR1 SGHTA, CDR2 FQGNSA. Trimming took off 6 bases at V and 4 bases at J, with 16 bases between the two ends. This CDR3 comprises 15 residues. CDR3 amino acids: CASSRGWGGNQPQHF. The CDR3 DNA reads as TGTGCCAGCAGTCGAGGTTGGGGTGGGAATCAGCCCCAGCATTTT.

This chain links TRBV19 with TRBJ2-1; 12 nucleotides line up with TRBD2. The CDR3 has 18 residues. Germline V gives CDR1 LNHDA, CDR2 SQIVND (reference sequence). The ends lost 2 bases at V and 0 bases at J; junction bases unmatched: 5. The CDR3 region is CASSITRLAGDSYNEQFF. CDR3 nucleotides: TGTGCCAGTAGTATAACTCGACTAGCGGGGGACTCCTACAATGAGCAGTTCTTC.

The chain couples TRBV7-8 to TRBJ1-2; 8 bases line up with TRBD1. V lost 5 bases and J lost 13; bases outside the gene matches: 15. The V gene's germline CDR1 is SGHVS and CDR2 FQNEAQ. The CDR3 is made up of 14 amino acids. The CDR3 here is CASSPTPSDRARTF. DNA of the CDR3: TGTGCCAGCAGCCCCACCCCTTCGGACAGGGCCCGCACCTTC.

This rearrangement joins TRBV7-2 to TRBJ1-4, with D unresolved. CDR3 length: 14 amino acids. V was pared by 5 bases and J by 2 bases, with 9 bases between. CDR1 SGHTA and CDR2 FQGNSA come from the germline V gene. The CDR3 nucleotides read TGTGCCAGCAGCCTCACGGGGACTAATGAAAAACTGTTTTTT. Protein product: CASSLTGTNEKLFF.